The rows below give T cell receptor beta chains drawn from one sample of a study of regulatory T cells in long-lasting Graves disease. TCRdb passed the multiplex PCR reads through MiXCR, listing each CDR3 protein once. The sample carries about 530,000 distinct CDR3 sequences, approximately 16% recorded once. These sequences were also reported in another study, on T cells in Graves' hyperthyroidism and ophthalmopathy.

The source was peripheral blood mononuclear cells (PBMCs), collected at new diagnosis, from a patient treated with antithyroid drugs. The origin of the receptors is a woman aged 40-60 years with Graves disease. The CDR3 runs from the conserved cysteine through the conserved F or W. Fields, in order: D gene, J gene, clone size, V gene, CDR3 DNA, CDR3 protein. D genes are given only for firm matches. The size of a clone is reported for some rows only, either as once, few or many, or as a class for expanded clones.

d_call: NA; j_call: TRBJ1-1; clone_size: NA; v_call: TRBV11-1; cdr3_nt: TGTGCCAGCAGCCAAGCAGGTCGAGGGGGCACTGAAGCTTTCTTT; cdr3_aa: CASSQAGRGGTEAFF
d_call: TRBD1; j_call: TRBJ2-7; clone_size: NA; v_call: TRBV12-5; cdr3_nt: TGTGCTAGTGGGGACAGGGGGTCTTACGAGCAGTACTTC; cdr3_aa: CASGDRGSYEQYF
d_call: NA; j_call: TRBJ1-1; clone_size: many; v_call: TRBV12-3/TRBV12-4; cdr3_nt: TGTGCCAGCACAATTGCGGCTGAAGCTTTCTTT; cdr3_aa: CASTIAAEAFF
d_call: NA; j_call: TRBJ2-4; clone_size: many; v_call: TRBV28; cdr3_nt: TGTGCCAGCAGTTCCGACTCCTCCGGTTCCAAAAACATTCAGTACTTC; cdr3_aa: CASSSDSSGSKNIQYF
d_call: TRBD2; j_call: TRBJ2-3; clone_size: many; v_call: TRBV6-1; cdr3_nt: TGTGCCAGCAGTGAGATCCGGGAACTAGCGGGGGGGCGGTCAGATACGCAGTATTTT; cdr3_aa: CASSEIRELAGGRSDTQYF
d_call: TRBD1; j_call: TRBJ1-6; clone_size: many; v_call: TRBV6-1; cdr3_nt: TGTGCCAGCAGGCCCGGGACAGGGGATTCACCCCTCCACTTT; cdr3_aa: CASRPGTGDSPLHF
d_call: NA; j_call: TRBJ1-6; clone_size: few; v_call: TRBV14; cdr3_nt: TGTGCCAGCAGCCTAGTCGGCCGGAATTCACCCCTCCACTTT; cdr3_aa: CASSLVGRNSPLHF
d_call: TRBD2; j_call: TRBJ2-1; clone_size: many; v_call: TRBV3-1; cdr3_nt: TGTGCCAGCAGCCAAGATCTAGCGCTAGCGGGGAGCTACAATGAGCAGTTCTTC; cdr3_aa: CASSQDLALAGSYNEQFF
d_call: NA; j_call: TRBJ2-2; clone_size: few; v_call: TRBV6-1; cdr3_nt: TGTGCCAGCCAGGACATGCCAAACACCGGGGAGCTGTTTTTT; cdr3_aa: CASQDMPNTGELFF
d_call: NA; j_call: TRBJ2-3; clone_size: many; v_call: TRBV12-3/TRBV12-4; cdr3_nt: TGTGCCAGCAGTTTAGGAGGGGGGCTTTCAGATACGCAGTATTTT; cdr3_aa: CASSLGGGLSDTQYF
d_call: NA; j_call: TRBJ2-3; clone_size: many; v_call: TRBV24-1; cdr3_nt: TGTGCCACCAGTGCCAGGGGCACAGATACGCAGTATTTT; cdr3_aa: CATSARGTDTQYF
d_call: TRBD1; j_call: TRBJ2-1; clone_size: many; v_call: TRBV11-3; cdr3_nt: TGTGCCAGCAGCAACCCAGACAGGGGAACGACGAATGAGCAGTTCTTC; cdr3_aa: CASSNPDRGTTNEQFF
d_call: TRBD2; j_call: TRBJ2-5; clone_size: few; v_call: TRBV20-1; cdr3_nt: TGCAGTGCTATCCTAGCGGGGGGGGGGGAGACCCAGTACTTC; cdr3_aa: CSAILAGGGETQYF
d_call: NA; j_call: TRBJ2-5; clone_size: NA; v_call: TRBV20-1; cdr3_nt: TGCAGTGCTAGAGCCGAGGGACTCGAGGAGACCCAGTACTTC; cdr3_aa: CSARAEGLEETQYF
d_call: NA; j_call: TRBJ2-7; clone_size: many; v_call: TRBV20-1; cdr3_nt: TGCAGTGCTAGAGATCAGGGCCGGGCCTACGAGCAGTACTTC; cdr3_aa: CSARDQGRAYEQYF
d_call: NA; j_call: TRBJ1-1; clone_size: few; v_call: TRBV27; cdr3_nt: TGTGCCAGCAGTTTATATACAAGCGGGGCCATGAACACTGAAGCTTTCTTT; cdr3_aa: CASSLYTSGAMNTEAFF
d_call: TRBD2; j_call: TRBJ2-1; clone_size: NA; v_call: TRBV6-1; cdr3_nt: TGTGCCAGCACCGGACTAGCGGGGGGCTTCTACAATGAGCAGTTCTTC; cdr3_aa: CASTGLAGGFYNEQFF
d_call: NA; j_call: TRBJ2-2; clone_size: many; v_call: TRBV27; cdr3_nt: TGTGCCAGCAGTTTCGGAGGGGGCAAACCCACCGGGGAGCTGTTTTTT; cdr3_aa: CASSFGGGKPTGELFF
d_call: NA; j_call: TRBJ2-1; clone_size: many; v_call: TRBV29-1; cdr3_nt: TGCAGCGTTGAAACAGGGCTACCTTCCCACAATGAGCAGTTCTTC; cdr3_aa: CSVETGLPSHNEQFF
d_call: NA; j_call: TRBJ2-7; clone_size: many; v_call: TRBV12-3/TRBV12-4; cdr3_nt: TGTGCCAGCAGTTTGGAGGGGACCTCCTACGAGCAGTACTTC; cdr3_aa: CASSLEGTSYEQYF
d_call: TRBD2; j_call: TRBJ2-3; clone_size: NA; v_call: TRBV7-6; cdr3_nt: TGTGCCAGCAGCTTATGGGAGGGGCCGCAGTATTTT; cdr3_aa: CASSLWEGPQYF
d_call: NA; j_call: TRBJ1-1; clone_size: many; v_call: TRBV20-1; cdr3_nt: TGCAGTGCGTCCATCGACAGCTTAGCTTTCTTT; cdr3_aa: CSASIDSLAFF
d_call: NA; j_call: TRBJ1-1; clone_size: many; v_call: TRBV20-1; cdr3_nt: TGCAGTGCTAGACGGGCACAGGGAGGGACTGAAGCTTTCTTT; cdr3_aa: CSARRAQGGTEAFF
d_call: TRBD2; j_call: TRBJ2-2; clone_size: few; v_call: TRBV27; cdr3_nt: TGTGCCAGCAGTACGGGACTAGCGAACGGGGAGCTGTTTTTT; cdr3_aa: CASSTGLANGELFF
d_call: NA; j_call: TRBJ2-3; clone_size: many; v_call: TRBV6-1; cdr3_nt: TGTGCCAGCAGCCAGAACCCTGACAGGAGCACAGATACGCAGTATTTT; cdr3_aa: CASSQNPDRSTDTQYF
d_call: TRBD1; j_call: TRBJ1-1; clone_size: NA; v_call: TRBV12-3/TRBV12-4; cdr3_nt: TGTGGGATTGACAGGGAGGGTAACGCTGAAGCTTTCTTT; cdr3_aa: CGIDREGNAEAFF
d_call: TRBD1; j_call: TRBJ1-1; clone_size: many; v_call: TRBV2; cdr3_nt: TGTGCCAGCAGTGGACAGGGGAAAGGGACTGAAGCTTTCTTT; cdr3_aa: CASSGQGKGTEAFF
d_call: TRBD1; j_call: TRBJ1-2; clone_size: many; v_call: TRBV7-3; cdr3_nt: TGTGCCAGCAGCCCCGGACAGGGTTTGGGTGGCTACACCTTC; cdr3_aa: CASSPGQGLGGYTF
d_call: NA; j_call: TRBJ1-1; clone_size: many; v_call: TRBV28; cdr3_nt: TGTGCCAGCAGTCCCCGACAGTCTAAGGGGGTCTTT; cdr3_aa: CASSPRQSKGVF
d_call: NA; j_call: TRBJ2-7; clone_size: many; v_call: TRBV27; cdr3_nt: TGTGCCAGCAGTTGGGGCCTAGACTACGAGCAGTACTTC; cdr3_aa: CASSWGLDYEQYF
d_call: NA; j_call: TRBJ1-1; clone_size: many; v_call: TRBV7-9; cdr3_nt: TGTGCCAGCAGCGACCCGCGGCTGGGGGACACTGAAGCTTTCTTT; cdr3_aa: CASSDPRLGDTEAFF
d_call: NA; j_call: TRBJ2-7; clone_size: many; v_call: TRBV11-3; cdr3_nt: TGTGCCAGCAGCGCAGGGGTTCCCTACGAGCAGTACTTC; cdr3_aa: CASSAGVPYEQYF
d_call: NA; j_call: TRBJ1-1; clone_size: once; v_call: TRBV29-1; cdr3_nt: TGCAGCGTTGAAGAGTTCTCCAGCACTGAAGCTTTCTTT; cdr3_aa: CSVEEFSSTEAFF
d_call: TRBD1; j_call: TRBJ2-5; clone_size: NA; v_call: TRBV3-1; cdr3_nt: TGTGCCAGCAGCCACTATCCCATGGACAGGGAAGAGACCCAGTACTTC; cdr3_aa: CASSHYPMDREETQYF
d_call: TRBD1; j_call: TRBJ1-3; clone_size: few; v_call: TRBV12-3/TRBV12-4; cdr3_nt: TGTGCCAGCAGTCTGACAGGGTTGGTAAACACCATATATTTT; cdr3_aa: CASSLTGLVNTIYF
d_call: NA; j_call: TRBJ1-1; clone_size: many; v_call: TRBV27; cdr3_nt: TGTGCCAGCAGTCGGGCACCGGGTTCGAACACTGAAGCTTTCTTT; cdr3_aa: CASSRAPGSNTEAFF
d_call: TRBD1; j_call: TRBJ1-4; clone_size: NA; v_call: TRBV5-1; cdr3_nt: TGCGCCAGCAGCGGCCGACAGGGGACTAATGAAAAACTGTTTTTT; cdr3_aa: CASSGRQGTNEKLFF
d_call: NA; j_call: TRBJ2-7; clone_size: many; v_call: TRBV6-1; cdr3_nt: TGTGCCAGCAGTCGGTTGAGTGCCGAGCAGTACTTC; cdr3_aa: CASSRLSAEQYF
d_call: NA; j_call: TRBJ2-1; clone_size: many; v_call: TRBV18; cdr3_nt: TGTGCCAGCTCACCAGACTCCGGTGAGCAGTTCTTC; cdr3_aa: CASSPDSGEQFF
d_call: TRBD1; j_call: TRBJ2-3; clone_size: NA; v_call: TRBV9; cdr3_nt: TGTGCCAGCAGCCTAAGGGGGCTGGGAGGCACAGATACGCAGTATTTT; cdr3_aa: CASSLRGLGGTDTQYF
d_call: TRBD2; j_call: TRBJ2-7; clone_size: NA; v_call: TRBV5-1; cdr3_nt: TGCGCCAGCAGCTTGGTACTAGCGGGGGCCACATCTCCCTACGAGCAGTACTTC; cdr3_aa: CASSLVLAGATSPYEQYF
d_call: TRBD1; j_call: TRBJ2-7; clone_size: many; v_call: TRBV20-1; cdr3_nt: TGCAGTGCTAGAGCTCCGGACAGGGGGGGCTACGAGCAGTACTTC; cdr3_aa: CSARAPDRGGYEQYF
d_call: NA; j_call: TRBJ2-3; clone_size: many; v_call: TRBV28; cdr3_nt: TGTGCCAGCAGTTTCCTTCCGGATTCGCAGTATTTT; cdr3_aa: CASSFLPDSQYF